Following are 28 T cell receptor beta chains from one sample sequenced in a study of blood T cell repertoires in COVID-19. Data came from immunoSEQ multiplex PCR; TCRdb stores just in-frame clones and leaves some out. The repertoire holds around 110,000 clones, with approximately 82% as singletons. Sequencing input: peripheral blood. These receptor sequences come from a man aged 70 or older with active or convalescent COVID-19.

The chain combines TRBV7-9 with TRBJ2-2, with 9 bases that match TRBD1. The CDR3 loop spans 15 amino acids. J gave up 0 bases and V 8 bases, and 4 bases lay outside the gene matches. Germline V CDR1 and CDR2: SEHNR, FQNEAQ (reference sequence). The CDR3 sequence: CASDTGGSNTGELFF. The DNA for the CDR3 is TGTGCCAGCGATACAGGGGGCTCGAACACCGGGGAGCTGTTTTTT.

This clone appeared a single time. The V call is TRBV28, the J call TRBJ1-5; D might be TRBD1 (5 bases). The V gene's germline CDR1 is MDHEN and CDR2 SYDVKM. CDR3 length: 15 amino acids. The V end lost 1 base, the J end lost 3 bases, and 10 bases lay between the germline ends. CDR3 region: CASSLYGGSNQPQHF. CDR3 DNA: TGTGCCAGCAGTTTATACGGGGGGTCCAATCAGCCCCAGCATTTT. The variable domain in full, with the rest retrieved from reference TRBV28 and TRBJ1-5, is DVKVTQSSRYLVKRTGEKVFLECVQDMDHENMFWYRQDPGLGLRLIYFSYDVKMKEKGDIPEGYSVSREKKERFSLILESASTNQTSMYLCASSLYGGSNQPQHFGDGTRLSIL.

The chain links TRBV6-2 or TRBV6-3 to TRBJ2-7; TRBD2 matches at 7 bases. CDR3 length: 13 amino acids. The J segment lost 7 bases and the V segment lost 2 bases, leaving 5 bases of the junction unmatched. The germline V gene has CDR1 MNHEY and CDR2 SVGEGT. Here the CDR3 reads CASSYTLRGEQYF. CDR3 sequence (DNA): TGTGCCAGCAGTTACACACTGCGGGGGGAGCAGTACTTC.

J is TRBJ2-1 and V is TRBV7-2; 9 bases map to TRBD1. This CDR3 has 15 residues. J was trimmed by 7 bases and V by 5 bases; bases with no gene match: 9. Germline V gene lookup returns CDR1 SGHTA and CDR2 FQGNSA. CDR3 protein: CASSTTGGARNEQFF. CDR3 DNA sequence: TGTGCCAGCAGCACTACAGGGGGCGCGAGAAATGAGCAGTTCTTC.

V is TRBV3-1 (or the pseudogene TRBV3-2) and J is TRBJ2-5; TRBD1 is a possible D gene (6 bases). V was shortened by 2 bases and J by 4 bases, with 11 bases between the two germline ends. CDR3 size: 14 residues. Germline loops: CDR1 LGHDT, CDR2 YNNKEL (reference sequence). Here the CDR3 reads CASSQSTGRETQYF. The CDR3, as DNA: TGTGCCAGCAGCCAATCGACAGGACGAGAGACCCAGTACTTC.

This clone was detected only once. The rearrangement joins TRBV6-4 to TRBJ2-1, with 7 bases that match TRBD2. Per the germline V gene, CDR1 is MRHNA and CDR2 is SNTAGT. After removal of 0 bases from V and 4 bases from J, the junction contained 6 bases not matched to a gene. The CDR3 is made up of 16 amino acids. The CDR3 bases are TGTGCCAGCAGTGACTCTGCTAGCGGAGATTACAATGAGCAGTTCTTC. Its translation: CASSDSASGDYNEQFF.

There are a few counts of this clone. The chain links TRBV6-5 to TRBJ2-3; the D gene is possibly TRBD2 (6 bases). V shed 0 bases and J shed 4 bases, with 11 bases lying between them. Germline V gives CDR1 MNHEY, CDR2 SVGAGI. This CDR3 spans 15 amino acids. The CDR3 DNA reads as TGTGCCAGCAGTTACTCGAGGGGACTTTCAGATACGCAGTATTTT. Translating it yields CASSYSRGLSDTQYF.

V is TRBV5-4 and J is TRBJ1-2; D possibly corresponds to TRBD1 (5 bases). This CDR3 spans 15 amino acids. Trimming pared 4 bases from V and 0 bases from J, leaving 13 bases between. Germline CDR1 SGHNT, CDR2 YYREEE (reference sequence). CDR3 DNA: TGTGCCAGCAGCCGTCCGGAGGGGTCTAACTATGGCTACACCTTC. Its translation is CASSRPEGSNYGYTF.

About this clone itself: The junction departs from germline at one end; a sequencing error may be responsible. The chain recombines TRBV12-3 or TRBV12-4 with TRBJ2-7, with 10 bases identical to TRBD2. CDR3 length equals 13 residues. CDR3 sequence (DNA): TGTGCCAGCAGTCTAGCGGGAGTTTACGAGCAGTACTTC. Its translation is CASSLAGVYEQYF.

The chain uses TRBV11-3 and TRBJ2-7; 7 positions agree with TRBD2. J gave up 4 bases and V 6 bases, and 9 bases lay outside the gene matches. The CDR3 spans 14 residues. Germline V lookup: CDR1 SGHNT, CDR2 YENEEA. DNA of the CDR3: TGTGCCAGCAGTCCAACGGGGGGTCTATACGAGCAGTACTTC. Translated, it gives CASSPTGGLYEQYF.

This clone was observed a few times. CDR3 amino acids: CASSIRQGPTEAFF. The CDR3 bases are TGCGCCAGCAGCATCCGACAGGGTCCTACTGAAGCTTTCTTT. The rearrangement links TRBV5-1 to TRBJ1-1; TRBD1 aligns across 7 bases. Unmatched junction bases numbered 8, after V lost 4 bases and J lost 5 bases. CDR3 length: 14 residues. Per germline, CDR1 SGHRS and CDR2 YFSETQ.

The rearrangement uses TRBV7-2 and TRBJ2-7, with 8 positions matching TRBD2. CDR3 size: 15 residues. Germline V lookup: CDR1 SGHTA, CDR2 FQGNSA. The trim removed 5 bases at V and 4 bases at J, leaving 10 bases unmatched. CDR3 residues: CASSLAGTGGYEQYF. The CDR3 region has the DNA TGTGCCAGCAGCCTTGCGGGGACGGGAGGGTACGAGCAGTACTTC.

The chain joins TRBV7-9 to TRBJ2-7; D may be TRBD2 (6 bases). Germline V gene sequence: CDR1 SEHNR, CDR2 FQNEAQ (reference sequence). The V gene lost 6 bases and the J gene lost 5 bases, with 17 bases spanning the gap. The CDR3 extends over 14 amino acids. CDR3 sequence (DNA): TGTGCCAGCAGTCCAGGACTATCCAACGACGAGCAGTACTTC. It translates to CASSPGLSNDEQYF.

V gene TRBV4-1 combines with J gene TRBJ2-2; D remains ambiguous. Trimming shortened V by 4 bases and J by 4 bases, and 7 bases separated the two germline ends. The CDR3 is 13 residues long. The V gene's germline CDR1 is MGHRA and CDR2 YSYEKL. Here the CDR3 reads CASSPSTTGELFF. The CDR3 DNA is TGCGCCAGCAGCCCTAGTACCACCGGGGAGCTGTTTTTT.

The chain joins TRBV11-2 to TRBJ2-1; 13 bases are shared with TRBD2. Trimming took 0 bases from V and 4 from J; bases not matched to a gene: 6. The CDR3 runs to 18 residues. CDR1 and CDR2 (germline): SGHAT, FQNNGV. CDR3 in DNA: TGTGCCAGCAGCTTAGATCGGACTAGCGGGAGACTTTACAATGAGCAGTTCTTC. Translation: CASSLDRTSGRLYNEQFF. Complete variable domain (other parts from reference TRBV11-2 and TRBJ2-1): EAGVAQSPRYKIIEKRQSVAFWCNPISGHATLYWYQQILGQGPKLLIQFQNNGVVDDSQLPKDRFSAERLKGVDSTLKIQPAKLEDSAVYLCASSLDRTSGRLYNEQFFGPGTRLTVL.

The J gene is TRBJ1-4, the V gene TRBV19; TRBD1 aligns across 8 bases. Germline-derived CDR1 and CDR2 are LNHDA and SQIVND (reference sequence). Germline trimming cut 3 bases from V and 11 bases from J; bases unmatched to any gene: 5. CDR3 length equals 13 residues. The CDR3 region is CASSIMTGEKLFF. The CDR3 DNA reads TGTGCCAGTAGTATTATGACAGGGGAGAAACTGTTTTTT.

The J gene is TRBJ2-1, the V gene TRBV2; weak D call: TRBD2 (5 bases). Per germline, CDR1 SNHLY and CDR2 FYNNEI. The CDR3 contains 14 residues. The V end lost 2 bases, the J end lost 7 bases, and 12 bases lay between the germline ends. CDR3 loop: CASSETRGFNEQFF. CDR3 DNA: TGTGCCAGCAGTGAAACACGGGGTTTTAATGAGCAGTTCTTC.

The chain carries TRBV23-1 and TRBJ1-2; D gene ambiguous. TRBV23-1 carries the ORF label, with uncertain function. V was shortened by 2 bases and J by 4 bases, with 17 bases between the two germline ends. The CDR3 has 16 residues. The CDR3: CASSQTLNPCGYGYTF. The CDR3 DNA follows: TGCGCCAGCAGTCAAACGCTAAATCCCTGCGGCTATGGCTACACCTTC.

This sequence joins TRBV30 and TRBJ1-1; 7 nucleotides agree with TRBD1. Germline V gives CDR1 GTSNPN, CDR2 SVGIG (reference sequence). The CDR3 spans 11 residues. The V gene end was trimmed by 5 bases and the J gene end by 6 bases; junction bases not matched to a gene: 3. CDR3 region: CAWGGQPEAFF. The CDR3 DNA reads as TGTGCCTGGGGGGGACAGCCTGAAGCTTTCTTT.

The chain couples TRBV7-9 to TRBJ1-3; no firm D call. Trimming stripped 1 base from V and 3 bases from J, with 4 bases between. This CDR3 is 13 amino acids long. Germline V gene sequence: CDR1 SEHNR, CDR2 FQNEAQ (reference sequence). The CDR3 loop is CASSLVSGNTIYF. CDR3 DNA: TGTGCCAGCAGCTTAGTTAGTGGAAACACCATATATTTT.

The V call is TRBV9, the J call TRBJ2-2; TRBD2 aligns across 7 bases. Looked up from germline, CDR1 is SGDLS and CDR2 is YYNGEE. V lost 0 bases, J lost 4 bases, and 6 bases stayed unmatched. The CDR3 consists of 16 residues. The chain's CDR3 is CASSVVAGAFTGELFF. The CDR3 DNA reads TGTGCCAGCAGCGTAGTGGCGGGAGCGTTCACCGGGGAGCTGTTTTTT.

In this sample, this clone turned up once. J is TRBJ2-7 and V is TRBV2; no firm D call. Per germline, CDR1 SNHLY and CDR2 FYNNEI. The germline V and J ends were trimmed by 7 bases and 6 bases, with 13 bases remaining between them. The CDR3 has 12 residues. The CDR3 loop is CASTIIRGEQYF. DNA for the CDR3: TGTGCCAGCACTATTATCCGTGGCGAGCAGTACTTC.

This rearrangement joins TRBV14 to TRBJ2-3, with D perhaps TRBD1 (6 bases). V was shortened by 4 bases and J by 1 base, with 12 bases between the two germline ends. CDR3 size: 15 residues. The V gene's germline CDR1 is SGHDN and CDR2 FVKESK. CDR3 amino acids: CASSLQGGRTDTQYF. The CDR3 nucleotides read TGTGCCAGCAGCCTACAAGGGGGACGCACAGATACGCAGTATTTT. Variable domain in full (rest from reference TRBV14 and TRBJ2-3): EAGVTQFPSHSVIEKGQTVTLRCDPISGHDNLYWYRRVMGKEIKFLLHFVKESKQDESGMPNNRFLAERTGGTYSTLKVQPAELEDSGVYFCASSLQGGRTDTQYFGPGTRLTVL.

The chain employs TRBV5-6 and TRBJ1-5; no clear D. Germline V gene sequence: CDR1 SGHDT, CDR2 YYEEEE. V was trimmed by 2 bases and J by 0 bases, leaving 15 bases between them. The CDR3 spans 17 residues. CDR3 amino acids: CASSFFGSGSSNQPQHF. CDR3 DNA: TGTGCCAGCAGCTTTTTCGGTAGCGGCAGTAGCAATCAGCCCCAGCATTTT.

In its sample, this clone was seen a few times. The V call is TRBV5-5, the J call TRBJ2-2, with D perhaps matching TRBD2 (6 bases). Germline CDR1 and CDR2: SGHKS and YYEKEE (reference sequence). V gave up 4 bases and J gave up 1 base, with 11 bases separating them. The CDR3 loop spans 15 amino acids. CDR3 protein: CASSRGLQNTGELFF. Written as DNA, the CDR3 is TGTGCCAGCAGCAGGGGACTTCAGAACACCGGGGAGCTGTTTTTT. The variable domain in full, completed from reference TRBV5-5 and TRBJ2-2, reads DAGVTQSPTHLIKTRGQQVTLRCSPISGHKSVSWYQQVLGQGPQFIFQYYEKEERGRGNFPDRFSARQFPNYSSELNVNALLLGDSALYLCASSRGLQNTGELFFGEGSRLTVL.

CDR3 bases: TGTGCCAGCAGCTTAGGAAGGGGAACTAATGAAAAACTGTTTTTT. This gives the protein CASSLGRGTNEKLFF. This chain joins TRBV11-2 and TRBJ1-4; maybe TRBD1 (5 bases). Trimming took 1 base from V and 1 from J, leaving 7 bases between them. The CDR3 is 15 amino acids. Germline CDR1 SGHAT, CDR2 FQNNGV.

The V call is TRBV13, the J call TRBJ1-2; the D gene is possibly TRBD1 (6 bases). V lost 5 bases, J lost 8 bases, and 15 bases lay in between. The CDR3 is 13 residues long. CDR1 is PRHDT, CDR2 FYEKMQ, per germline (reference sequence). CDR3 nucleotides: TGTGCCAGCAGCGTCGGACAGTTTTGGGGCTACACCTTC. Protein: CASSVGQFWGYTF.

This chain connects TRBV11-3 to TRBJ1-2; possible D gene TRBD1, 6 bases. The CDR3 sequence is 15 residues long. CDR1 and CDR2 (germline): SGHNT, YENEEA. V was trimmed by 0 bases and J by 8 bases, leaving 16 bases between them. CDR3 bases: TGTGCCAGCAGCTTAGAGTTGGGAGGGGGAACCGGCTACACCTTC. Its translation: CASSLELGGGTGYTF.